This T cell receptor (beta chain) emerged from a study of blood T cell repertoires in COVID-19. Authors' methods: Using reference gene primer amplification, nucleated cell counts were estimated. Measured with immunoSEQ multiplex PCR; TCRdb has only the in-frame clones, and not every one. V, J and clone size were drawn from that table, and D and trimming were deduced from the DNA. The sample has a few hundred thousand clones; 80% to 85% are singletons. With V trimmed by 0 bases and J by 2 bases, 4 bases remained unmatched. The germline V gene has CDR1 SGHKS and CDR2 YYEKEE (reference sequence). The CDR3 totals 16 residues.

V usage is TRBV5-5 and J usage is TRBJ2-1, with 8 bases that match TRBD2. The sample comprised peripheral blood. The TCR sequence derives from a person between 65 and 79 years old with COVID-19, enrolled during active disease. This CDR3 is CASSLGDGGAYNEQFF. DNA for the CDR3: TGTGCCAGCAGCTTGGGTGACGGGGGGGCCTACAATGAGCAGTTCTTC.